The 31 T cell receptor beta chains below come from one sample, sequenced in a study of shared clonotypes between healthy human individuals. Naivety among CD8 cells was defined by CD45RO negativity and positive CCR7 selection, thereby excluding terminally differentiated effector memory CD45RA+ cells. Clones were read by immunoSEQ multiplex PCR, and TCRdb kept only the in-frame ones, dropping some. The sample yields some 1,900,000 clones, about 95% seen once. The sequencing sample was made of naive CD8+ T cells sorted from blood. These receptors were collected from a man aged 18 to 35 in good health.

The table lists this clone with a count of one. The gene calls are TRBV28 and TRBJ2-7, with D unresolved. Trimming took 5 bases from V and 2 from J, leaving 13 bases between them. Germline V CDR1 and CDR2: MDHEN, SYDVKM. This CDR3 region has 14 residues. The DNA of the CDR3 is TGTGCCAGCAGTATTTCAGGCAATCCCTACGAGCAGTACTTC. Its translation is CASSISGNPYEQYF.

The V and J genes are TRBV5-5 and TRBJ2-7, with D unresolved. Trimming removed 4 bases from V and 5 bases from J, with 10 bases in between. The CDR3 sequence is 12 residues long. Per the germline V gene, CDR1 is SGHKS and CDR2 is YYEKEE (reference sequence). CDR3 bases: TGTGCCAGCAGCCCATGGGGAAACGAGCAGTACTTC. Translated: CASSPWGNEQYF.

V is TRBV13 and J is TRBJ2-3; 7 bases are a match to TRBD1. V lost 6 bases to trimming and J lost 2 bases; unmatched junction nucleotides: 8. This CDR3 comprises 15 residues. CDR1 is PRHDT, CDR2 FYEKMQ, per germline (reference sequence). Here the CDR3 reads CASSGGDRVTDTQYF. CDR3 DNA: TGTGCCAGCAGTGGGGGCGACAGGGTCACAGATACGCAGTATTTT.

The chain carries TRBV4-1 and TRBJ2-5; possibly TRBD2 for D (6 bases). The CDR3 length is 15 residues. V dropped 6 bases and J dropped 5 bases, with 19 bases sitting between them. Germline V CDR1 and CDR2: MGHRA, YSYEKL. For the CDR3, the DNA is TGCGCCAGCAGTCTATCCGGGGGAGGCAGGGAGACCCAGTACTTC. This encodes CASSLSGGGRETQYF.

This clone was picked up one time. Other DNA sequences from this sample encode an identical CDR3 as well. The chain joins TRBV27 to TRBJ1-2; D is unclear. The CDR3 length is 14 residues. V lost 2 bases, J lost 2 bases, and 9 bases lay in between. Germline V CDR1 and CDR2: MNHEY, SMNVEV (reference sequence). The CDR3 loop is CASSLIGGNYGYTF. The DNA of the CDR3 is TGTGCCAGCAGTTTAATCGGCGGAAACTATGGCTACACCTTC.

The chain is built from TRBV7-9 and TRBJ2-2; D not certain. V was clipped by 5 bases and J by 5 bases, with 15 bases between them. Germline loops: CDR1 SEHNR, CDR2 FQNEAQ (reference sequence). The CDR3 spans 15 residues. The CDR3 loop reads CASSARVSGTGELFF. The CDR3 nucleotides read TGTGCCAGCAGCGCAAGGGTCTCAGGTACCGGGGAGCTGTTTTTT.

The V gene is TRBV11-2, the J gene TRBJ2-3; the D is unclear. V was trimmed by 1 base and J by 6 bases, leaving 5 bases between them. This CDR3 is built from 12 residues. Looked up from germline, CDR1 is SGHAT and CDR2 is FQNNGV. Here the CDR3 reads CASSLGLDTQYF. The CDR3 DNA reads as TGTGCCAGCAGCTTAGGGCTGGATACGCAGTATTTT.

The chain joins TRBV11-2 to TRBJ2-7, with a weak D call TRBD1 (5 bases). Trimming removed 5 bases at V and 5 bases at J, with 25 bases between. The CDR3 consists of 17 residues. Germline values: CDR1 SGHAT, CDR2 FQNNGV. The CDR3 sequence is CASSLRVYGLKGHEQYF. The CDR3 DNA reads TGTGCCAGCAGCCTTAGAGTCTACGGGCTGAAGGGGCACGAGCAGTACTTC. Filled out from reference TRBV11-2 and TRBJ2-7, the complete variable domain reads EAGVAQSPRYKIIEKRQSVAFWCNPISGHATLYWYQQILGQGPKLLIQFQNNGVVDDSQLPKDRFSAERLKGVDSTLKIQPAKLEDSAVYLCASSLRVYGLKGHEQYFGPGTRLTVT.

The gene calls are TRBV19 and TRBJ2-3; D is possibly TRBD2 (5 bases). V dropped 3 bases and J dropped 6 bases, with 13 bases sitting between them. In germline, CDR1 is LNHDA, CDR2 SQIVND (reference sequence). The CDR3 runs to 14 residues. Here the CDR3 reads CASSMDWEWDTQYF. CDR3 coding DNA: TGTGCCAGTAGTATGGACTGGGAGTGGGATACGCAGTATTTT. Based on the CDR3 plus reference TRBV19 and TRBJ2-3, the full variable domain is DGGITQSPKYLFRKEGQNVTLSCEQNLNHDAMYWYRQDPGQGLRLIYYSQIVNDFQKGDIAEGYSVSREKKESFPLTVTSAQKNPTAFYLCASSMDWEWDTQYFGPGTRLTVL.

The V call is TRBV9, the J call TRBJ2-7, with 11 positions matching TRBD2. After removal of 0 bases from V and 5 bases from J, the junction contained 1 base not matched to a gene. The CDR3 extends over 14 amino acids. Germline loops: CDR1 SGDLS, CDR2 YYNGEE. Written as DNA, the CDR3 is TGTGCCAGCAGCGTAGAGGGACTAGCGGACGAGCAGTACTTC. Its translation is CASSVEGLADEQYF.

The CDR3 protein is CASSLNTGSSGNTIYF. CDR3 in DNA: TGTGCCAGCAGCTTAAACACTGGTTCCTCTGGAAACACCATATATTTT. V is TRBV7-6 and J is TRBJ1-3; D gene ambiguous. Per the germline V gene, CDR1 is SGHVS and CDR2 is FNYEAQ. The CDR3 extends over 16 amino acids. V was trimmed by 2 bases and J by 0 bases, leaving 11 bases between them.

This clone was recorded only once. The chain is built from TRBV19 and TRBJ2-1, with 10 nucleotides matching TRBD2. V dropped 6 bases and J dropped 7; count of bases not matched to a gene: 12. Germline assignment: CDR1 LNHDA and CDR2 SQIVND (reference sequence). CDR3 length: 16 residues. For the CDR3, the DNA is TGTGCCAGTAGCCTCTCGTCTAGCGGGAGTTGGAATGAGCAGTTCTTC. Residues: CASSLSSSGSWNEQFF.

CDR3 protein: CASSLSSLGIDEQFF. CDR3 bases: TGTGCCAGCAGCTTGTCTAGTCTTGGTATCGATGAGCAGTTCTTC. The chain links TRBV5-6 to TRBJ2-1; D gene unclear. CDR3 length: 15 amino acids. The ends were cut back, 1 base at V and 8 bases at J, with 16 bases in the middle. CDR1 SGHDT and CDR2 YYEEEE come from the germline V gene.

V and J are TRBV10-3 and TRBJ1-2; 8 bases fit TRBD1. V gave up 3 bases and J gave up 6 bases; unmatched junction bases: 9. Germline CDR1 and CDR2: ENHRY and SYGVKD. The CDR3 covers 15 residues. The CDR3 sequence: CAISDVDRGADGYTF. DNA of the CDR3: TGTGCCATCAGTGATGTAGACAGGGGAGCGGATGGCTACACCTTC.

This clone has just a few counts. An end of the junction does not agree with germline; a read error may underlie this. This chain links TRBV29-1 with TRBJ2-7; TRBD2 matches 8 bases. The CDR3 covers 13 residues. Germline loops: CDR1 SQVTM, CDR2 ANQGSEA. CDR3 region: CSVEDNRGGEQYF. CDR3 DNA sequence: TGCAGCGTCGAAGACAACCGGGGGGGCGAGCAGTACTTC.

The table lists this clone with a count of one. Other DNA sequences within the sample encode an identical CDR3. CDR3 loop: CASSGTSGVTDTQYF. In DNA form, the CDR3 reads TGTGCCAGCAGCGGGACTAGCGGGGTCACAGATACGCAGTATTTT. This chain links TRBV2 with TRBJ2-3, with 13 nucleotides matching TRBD2. There are 15 residues in the CDR3. Germline-derived CDR1 and CDR2 are SNHLY and FYNNEI. Unmatched junction bases numbered 2, after V lost 6 bases and J lost 2 bases.

CDR3 loop: CASSGHPDGAYGYTF. CDR3 DNA sequence: TGTGCCAGCAGCGGACACCCCGACGGGGCCTATGGCTACACCTTC. The V call is TRBV9, the J call TRBJ1-2; weak D call: TRBD1 (5 bases). The CDR3 is 15 amino acids. Germline V gene data show CDR1 as SGDLS and CDR2 as YYNGEE. The V end lost 3 bases, the J end lost 4 bases, and 16 bases lay between the germline ends.

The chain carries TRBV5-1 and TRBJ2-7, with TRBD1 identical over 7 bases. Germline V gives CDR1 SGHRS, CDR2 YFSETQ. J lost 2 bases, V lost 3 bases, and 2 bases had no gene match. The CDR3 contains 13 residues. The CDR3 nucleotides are TGCGCCAGCAGCTCGGACAGGACCTACGAGCAGTACTTC. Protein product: CASSSDRTYEQYF.

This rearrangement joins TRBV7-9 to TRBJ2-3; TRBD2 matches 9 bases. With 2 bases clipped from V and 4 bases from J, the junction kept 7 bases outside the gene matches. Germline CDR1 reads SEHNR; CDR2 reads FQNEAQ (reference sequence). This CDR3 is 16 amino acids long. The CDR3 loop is CASSLRAGGPPDTQYF. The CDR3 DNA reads TGTGCCAGCAGCTTAAGGGCGGGGGGGCCCCCAGATACGCAGTATTTT.

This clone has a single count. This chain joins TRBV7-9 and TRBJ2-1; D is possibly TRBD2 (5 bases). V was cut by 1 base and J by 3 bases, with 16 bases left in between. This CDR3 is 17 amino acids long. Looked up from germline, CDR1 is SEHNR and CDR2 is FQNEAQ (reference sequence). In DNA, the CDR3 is TGTGCCAGCAGCTTAGTTGGCGGGCCCTATCACTACAATGAGCAGTTCTTC. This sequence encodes CASSLVGGPYHYNEQFF.

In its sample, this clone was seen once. The CDR3 bases are TGTGCCAGCAGTTTATGGGTCACTTCAGGGGTCGGTTTGGGCACTGAAGCTTTCTTT. Amino acid sequence: CASSLWVTSGVGLGTEAFF. This chain links TRBV27 with TRBJ1-1, with D maybe TRBD1 (6 bases). Trimming removed 1 base from V and 4 bases from J, with 25 bases in between. Germline V gene sequence: CDR1 MNHEY, CDR2 SMNVEV (reference sequence). The CDR3 spans 19 residues.

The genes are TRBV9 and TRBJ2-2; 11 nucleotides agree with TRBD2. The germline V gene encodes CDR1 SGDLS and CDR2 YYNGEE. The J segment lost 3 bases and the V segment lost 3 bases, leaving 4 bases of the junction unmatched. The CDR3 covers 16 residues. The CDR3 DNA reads TGTGCCAGCAGCGCACTAGCGGGGGCGGACACCGGGGAGCTGTTTTTT. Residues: CASSALAGADTGELFF.

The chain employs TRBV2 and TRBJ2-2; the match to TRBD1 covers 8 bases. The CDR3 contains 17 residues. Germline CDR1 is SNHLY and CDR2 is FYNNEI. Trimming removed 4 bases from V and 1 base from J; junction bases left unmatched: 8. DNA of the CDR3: TGTGCCAGCAGTGGTTGGGATGGACAGGGGAACACCGGGGAGCTGTTTTTT. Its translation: CASSGWDGQGNTGELFF. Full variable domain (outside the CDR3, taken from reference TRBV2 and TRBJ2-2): EPEVTQTPSHQVTQMGQEVILRCVPISNHLYFYWYRQILGQKVEFLVSFYNNEISEKSEIFDDQFSVERPDGSNFTLKIRSTKLEDSAMYFCASSGWDGQGNTGELFFGEGSRLTVL.

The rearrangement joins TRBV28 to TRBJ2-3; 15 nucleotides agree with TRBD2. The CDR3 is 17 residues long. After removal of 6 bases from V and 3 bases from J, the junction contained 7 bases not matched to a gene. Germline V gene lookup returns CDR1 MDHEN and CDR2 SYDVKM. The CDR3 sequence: CASSQGLAGGRTDTQYF. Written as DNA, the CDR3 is TGTGCCAGCAGCCAAGGACTAGCGGGGGGGCGGACAGATACGCAGTATTTT. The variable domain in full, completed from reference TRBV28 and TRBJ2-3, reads DVKVTQSSRYLVKRTGEKVFLECVQDMDHENMFWYRQDPGLGLRLIYFSYDVKMKEKGDIPEGYSVSREKKERFSLILESASTNQTSMYLCASSQGLAGGRTDTQYFGPGTRLTVL.

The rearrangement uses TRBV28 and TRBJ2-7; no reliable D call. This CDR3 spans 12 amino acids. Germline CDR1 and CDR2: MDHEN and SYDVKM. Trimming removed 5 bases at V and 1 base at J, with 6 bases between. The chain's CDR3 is CASSTISYEQYF. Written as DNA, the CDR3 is TGTGCCAGCAGTACCATATCCTACGAGCAGTACTTC. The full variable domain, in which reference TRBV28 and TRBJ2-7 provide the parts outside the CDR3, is DVKVTQSSRYLVKRTGEKVFLECVQDMDHENMFWYRQDPGLGLRLIYFSYDVKMKEKGDIPEGYSVSREKKERFSLILESASTNQTSMYLCASSTISYEQYFGPGTRLTVT.

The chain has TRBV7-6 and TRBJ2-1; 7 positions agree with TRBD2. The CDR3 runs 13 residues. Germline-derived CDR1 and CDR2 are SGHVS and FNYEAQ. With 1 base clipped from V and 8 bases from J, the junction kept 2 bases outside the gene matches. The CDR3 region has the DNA TGTGCCAGCAGCTTAGGAACTAGCGATGAGCAGTTCTTC. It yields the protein CASSLGTSDEQFF. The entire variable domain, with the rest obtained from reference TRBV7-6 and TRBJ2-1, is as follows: GAGVSQSPRYKVTKRGQDVALRCDPISGHVSLYWYRQALGQGPEFLTYFNYEAQQDKSGLPNDRFSAERPEGSISTLTIQRTEQRDSAMYRCASSLGTSDEQFFGPGTRLTVL.

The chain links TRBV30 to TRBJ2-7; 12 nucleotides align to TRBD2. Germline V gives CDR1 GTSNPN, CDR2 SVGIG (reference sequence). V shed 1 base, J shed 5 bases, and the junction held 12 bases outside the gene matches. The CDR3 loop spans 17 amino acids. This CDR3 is CAWSGASGGVLSNEQYF. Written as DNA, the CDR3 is TGTGCCTGGAGTGGTGCTAGCGGGGGGGTCCTTTCCAACGAGCAGTACTTC. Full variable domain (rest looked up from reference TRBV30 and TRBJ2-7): SQTIHQWPATLVQPVGSPLSLECTVEGTSNPNLYWYRQAAGRGLQLLFYSVGIGQISSEVPQNLSASRPQDRQFILSSKKLLLSDSGFYLCAWSGASGGVLSNEQYFGPGTRLTVT.

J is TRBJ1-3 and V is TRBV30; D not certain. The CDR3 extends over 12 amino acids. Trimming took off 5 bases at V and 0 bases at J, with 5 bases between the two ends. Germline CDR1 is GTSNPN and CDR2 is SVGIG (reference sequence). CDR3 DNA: TGTGCCTGGGACTTCTCTGGAAACACCATATATTTT. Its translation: CAWDFSGNTIYF.

The DNA of the CDR3 is TGTGCCAGCAGGGAATGGACAGGGAAAATCTACGAGCAGTACTTC. This codes for CASREWTGKIYEQYF. This chain uses TRBV2 with TRBJ2-7, with 8 positions matching TRBD1. This CDR3 region has 15 residues. Germline V gene data show CDR1 as SNHLY and CDR2 as FYNNEI. J gave up 3 bases and V 6 bases, and 10 bases lay outside the gene matches. The full variable domain, rest sourced from reference TRBV2 and TRBJ2-7, is EPEVTQTPSHQVTQMGQEVILRCVPISNHLYFYWYRQILGQKVEFLVSFYNNEISEKSEIFDDQFSVERPDGSNFTLKIRSTKLEDSAMYFCASREWTGKIYEQYFGPGTRLTVT.

CDR3 DNA: TGTGCTAGTGGTTTGGAACGACTGGTCCATTACGAGCAGTACTTC. Residues: CASGLERLVHYEQYF. This chain uses TRBV12-5 with TRBJ2-7; D remains ambiguous. Germline V gene lookup returns CDR1 LGHNT and CDR2 FRNRAP. Trimming pared 1 base from V and 4 bases from J, leaving 14 bases between. There are 15 residues in the CDR3.

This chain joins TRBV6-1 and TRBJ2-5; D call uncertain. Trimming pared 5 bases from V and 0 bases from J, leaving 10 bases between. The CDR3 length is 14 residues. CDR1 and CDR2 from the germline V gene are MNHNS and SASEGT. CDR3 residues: CASSWPGYQETQYF. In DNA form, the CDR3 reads TGTGCCAGCAGTTGGCCCGGGTACCAAGAGACCCAGTACTTC.